The 19 T cell receptor beta chains below were found in one sample sequenced in a study of early T cells in non-severe SARS-CoV-2 infection. One entry per CDR3 protein, called by TCRdb with MiXCR from the 5' RACE reads. The sample holds around 83,000 distinct CDR3 sequences, less than 15% seen once. This specimen consisted of whole blood, obtained at baseline. These receptors were obtained from an adult who was a healthcare worker with PCR-confirmed SARS-CoV-2 infection or an uninfected control (not recorded which).

The table lists this clonotype with many counts. The rearrangement uses TRBV18 and TRBJ1-4; D not resolved. The V end was cut by 1 base, the J end by 8 bases, with 11 bases between. This CDR3 spans 14 amino acids. Germline values: CDR1 KGHSH, CDR2 LQKENI. The CDR3 DNA follows: TGTGCCAGCTCACCACGACATATAGCGGAAAAACTGTTTTTT. It codes for CASSPRHIAEKLFF.

The chain links TRBV12-3 or TRBV12-4 to TRBJ2-3; no firm D call. Trimming removed 2 bases from V and 3 bases from J, with 6 bases in between. This CDR3 has 13 residues. The CDR3 DNA is TGTGCCAGCAGTTTATCACCAACAGATACGCAGTATTTT. This encodes CASSLSPTDTQYF.

This chain connects TRBV24-1 to TRBJ1-5, with TRBD1 matching 8 bases. V was clipped by 3 bases and J by 2 bases; unmatched bases: 5. This CDR3 spans 16 amino acids. CDR1 and CDR2 from the germline V gene are KGHDR and SFDVKD. The CDR3 bases are TGTGCCACCAGTGATGGGTTGGGACAGGGCAATCAGCCCCAGCATTTT. Its translation is CATSDGLGQGNQPQHF.

In nucleotides, the CDR3 is TGTGCCAGCAGTCCCGACAGGGTAGTGAACACTGAAGCTTTCTTT. This codes for CASSPDRVVNTEAFF. The rearrangement uses TRBV28 and TRBJ1-1, with 7 nucleotides matching TRBD1. The V gene's germline CDR1 is MDHEN and CDR2 SYDVKM. This CDR3 contains 15 residues. J gave up 0 bases and V 5 bases, and 6 bases lay outside the gene matches.

This clonotype has only a few counts. The chain couples TRBV7-2 to TRBJ2-7; D may be TRBD2 (6 bases). V lost 3 bases, J lost 3 bases, and 15 bases lay in between. The germline CDR1 and CDR2 sequences are SGHTA and FQGNSA. This CDR3 has 15 residues. The CDR3 DNA reads as TGTGCCAGCAGCTTCCCCGGGGGTCGGGACTACGAGCAGTACTTC. It translates to CASSFPGGRDYEQYF. The full variable domain, in which reference TRBV7-2 and TRBJ2-7 provide the parts outside the CDR3, is GAGVSQSPSNKVTEKGKDVELRCDPISGHTALYWYRQSLGQGLEFLIYFQGNSAPDKSGLPSDRFSAERTGGSVSTLTIQRTQQEDSAVYLCASSFPGGRDYEQYFGPGTRLTVT.

The V call is TRBV30, the J call TRBJ2-2; TRBD2 matches at 9 bases. The V gene's germline CDR1 is GTSNPN and CDR2 SVGIG (reference sequence). V trimming: 3 bases; J trimming: 0 bases; junction bases outside the gene matches: 5. The CDR3 totals 16 residues. The CDR3 sequence is CAWRGLAGSNTGELFF. The DNA of the CDR3 is TGTGCCTGGAGGGGACTAGCAGGGTCGAACACCGGGGAGCTGTTTTTT.

This clonotype was recorded a few times. The chain combines TRBV11-2 with TRBJ2-5; the D gene is possibly TRBD2 (6 bases). Germline V lookup: CDR1 SGHAT, CDR2 FQNNGV. This CDR3 comprises 12 residues. V lost 5 bases, J lost 3 bases, and 7 bases lay in between. CDR3 DNA: TGTGCCAGCAGCGGGGGGAAAGAGACCCAGTACTTC. Its protein is CASSGGKETQYF.

This clonotype has at least ten counts. This chain joins TRBV12-3 or TRBV12-4 and TRBJ2-2; D is unclear. Trimming removed 7 bases from V and 1 base from J, with 19 bases in between. CDR3 length: 17 residues. CDR3 amino acids: CASTSGVAIENTGELFF. The CDR3 DNA is TGTGCCAGCACCAGTGGGGTAGCAATCGAGAACACCGGGGAGCTGTTTTTT.

This clonotype was found a few times. The chain recombines TRBV6-1 with TRBJ2-1, with TRBD2 matching over 7 bases. The CDR3 totals 14 residues. Unmatched junction bases numbered 9, after V lost 6 bases and J lost 7 bases. Looked up from germline, CDR1 is MNHNS and CDR2 is SASEGT. CDR3 coding DNA: TGTGCCAGCAGAATAGCGGGCAAGGGGAATGAGCAGTTCTTC. It codes for CASRIAGKGNEQFF.

V usage is TRBV7-8 and J usage is TRBJ2-2, with 7 nucleotides matching TRBD1. Germline loops: CDR1 SGHVS, CDR2 FQNEAQ. Germline trimming cut 5 bases from V and 7 bases from J; bases unmatched to any gene: 13. The CDR3 runs 16 residues. In nucleotides, the CDR3 is TGTGCCAGCAGCCCATTGACAGGGAAAGGAAACGGGGAGCTGTTTTTT. It specifies CASSPLTGKGNGELFF. The full variable domain, in which reference TRBV7-8 and TRBJ2-2 provide the parts outside the CDR3, is GAGVSQSPRYKVAKRGQDVALRCDPISGHVSLFWYQQALGQGPEFLTYFQNEAQLDKSGLPSDRFFAERPEGSVSTLKIQRTQQEDSAVYLCASSPLTGKGNGELFFGEGSRLTVL.

The gene calls are TRBV19 and TRBJ2-5, with D tentatively TRBD1 (6 bases). V lost 4 bases to trimming and J lost 2 bases, with 11 bases between them. In germline, CDR1 is LNHDA, CDR2 SQIVND (reference sequence). The CDR3 is 14 residues long. The CDR3 coding sequence is TGTGCCAGTAGTAGAGACAGGCGGCAAGAGACCCAGTACTTC. This gives the protein CASSRDRRQETQYF.

Only a few counts were recorded for this clonotype. The genes are TRBV29-1 and TRBJ2-2, with no clear D. From germline, CDR1 is SQVTM and CDR2 ANQGSEA. The V and J ends lost 5 bases and 5 bases respectively, with 6 bases between them. The CDR3 consists of 11 residues. CDR3 region: CSVLKTGELFF. The CDR3 bases are TGCAGCGTTCTTAAAACCGGGGAGCTGTTTTTT.

This clonotype was picked up a small number of times. The CDR3 reads CAISESEGSNEQFF. CDR3 sequence (DNA): TGTGCCATCAGTGAGTCGGAGGGATCTAATGAGCAGTTCTTC. This chain joins TRBV10-3 and TRBJ2-1, with a possible D match to TRBD2 (6 bases). In germline, CDR1 is ENHRY, CDR2 SYGVKD. The CDR3 runs to 14 residues. Trimming shortened V by 0 bases and J by 7 bases, and 10 bases separated the two germline ends.

The chain employs TRBV27 and TRBJ1-2, with 7 bases matching TRBD1. CDR3 size: 14 residues. After removal of 6 bases from V and 4 bases from J, the junction contained 8 bases not matched to a gene. Per germline, CDR1 MNHEY and CDR2 SMNVEV (reference sequence). The CDR3 is CASSYRGQPYGYTF. DNA for the CDR3: TGTGCCAGCAGCTATAGGGGACAGCCCTATGGCTACACCTTC.

The J gene is TRBJ2-2, the V gene TRBV5-4; 8 bases agree with TRBD1. V lost 4 bases, J lost 4 bases, and 9 bases stayed unmatched. Looked up from germline, CDR1 is SGHNT and CDR2 is YYREEE (reference sequence). This CDR3 is 16 amino acids long. CDR3 amino acids: CASSRRQGPGTGELFF. The CDR3, as DNA: TGTGCCAGCAGCCGGAGACAGGGGCCGGGCACCGGGGAGCTGTTTTTT.

This chain uses TRBV29-1 with TRBJ2-5; TRBD1 matches at 7 bases. Germline V lookup: CDR1 SQVTM, CDR2 ANQGSEA. This CDR3 region has 15 residues. J gave up 5 bases and V 0 bases, and 9 bases lay outside the gene matches. CDR3 in amino acids: CSVEDYRGSRETQYF. The CDR3 nucleotides are TGCAGCGTTGAAGATTACAGGGGAAGCCGGGAGACCCAGTACTTC.

The table lists this clonotype with many counts. The chain couples TRBV14 to TRBJ2-7; 8 bases align to TRBD1. The V segment lost 1 base and the J segment 5 bases; nucleotides outside the gene matches: 7. The CDR3 length is 15 residues. Germline CDR1 SGHDN, CDR2 FVKESK. CDR3 amino acids: CASSQGWTGSHEQYF. CDR3 sequence (DNA): TGTGCCAGCAGCCAAGGATGGACAGGGAGCCACGAGCAGTACTTC.

This chain uses TRBV10-1 with TRBJ2-1; 7 positions agree with TRBD1. This CDR3 spans 16 amino acids. CDR1 is WNHNN and CDR2 is SYGVQD in the germline V gene (reference sequence). Losses at the gene ends were 2 bases for V and 3 bases for J; bases not matched to a gene: 7. The DNA for the CDR3 is TGCGCCAGCAGTGAGCAAGGGACAGCTCTCTACAATGAGCAGTTCTTC. Residues: CASSEQGTALYNEQFF.

This clonotype was seen more than once but under ten times. The chain links TRBV12-3 or TRBV12-4 to TRBJ1-5, with 7 nucleotides matching TRBD1. Trimming removed 6 bases from V and 6 bases from J; junction bases left unmatched: 8. The CDR3 contains 14 residues. The CDR3 region is CASSDDRVGQPQHF. The DNA for the CDR3 is TGTGCCAGCAGCGACGACAGGGTAGGTCAGCCCCAGCATTTT.